The 7 T cell receptor beta chains presented below share a single source sample, sequenced in a study of human T cells and chemical hapten exposure. TCRdb re-derived calls from the RACE reads in MiXCR, one entry per CDR3 protein. This repertoire shows approximately 100,000 distinct CDR3 sequences, roughly a tenth found once; its top ten account for 3% to 3.5%. The sample's time point: patch test 2, 6 weeks after DPC sensitization. The treatment is: therapeutic diphenylcyclopropenone sensitization with weekly scalp DPC. The specimen was whole blood, collected in connection with sensitization to the hapten diphenylcyclopropenone (DPC). The origin of the receptors is a woman in her thirties or forties with alopecia areata. Some clones in this sample may be carry-over from other donors' samples.

This clonotype was detected ten times or more. The V and J genes are TRBV15 and TRBJ1-6; 7 bases fit TRBD1. Germline V gene data show CDR1 as LNHNV and CDR2 as YYDKDF (reference sequence). The CDR3 length is 16 residues. J gave up 9 bases and V 1 base, and 9 bases lay outside the gene matches. The CDR3 DNA sequence: TGTGCCACCAGCAGAGGCCCGGACAGGCCCTCTTCACCCCTCCACTTT. It encodes CATSRGPDRPSSPLHF.

About this clonotype: Without the conserved terminal phenylalanine or tryptophan, this CDR3 likely stems from a read error. This chain connects TRBV5-1 to TRBJ1-1, with a weak D call TRBD1 (5 bases). V shed 2 bases and J shed 4 bases, with 9 bases lying between them. The CDR3 is made up of 13 amino acids. From germline, CDR1 is SGHRS and CDR2 YFSETQ. The CDR3 is CASSLLGGTEAFL. For the CDR3, the DNA is TGCGCCAGCAGCTTACTGGGGGGCACTGAAGCTTTCCTT.

In its sample, this clonotype was seen many times. The V call is TRBV20-1, the J call TRBJ2-7; D is ambiguous. The germline V and J ends were trimmed by 0 bases and 6 bases, with 12 bases remaining between them. Germline assignment: CDR1 DFQATT and CDR2 SNEGSKA (reference sequence). The CDR3 runs to 13 residues. The CDR3: CSARDPHSLEQYF. The CDR3 DNA follows: TGCAGTGCTAGAGACCCCCACTCTCTCGAGCAGTACTTC.

Only a few counts were recorded for this clonotype. This chain connects TRBV3-1 to TRBJ1-1, with a tentative D call TRBD1 (6 bases). This CDR3 spans 14 amino acids. The germline V gene encodes CDR1 LGHDT and CDR2 YNNKEL (reference sequence). With 7 bases removed from V and 5 bases from J, the gap between germline ends came to 17 bases. This CDR3 is CASTREGGRTEAFF. The DNA of the CDR3 is TGTGCCAGCACCCGCGAAGGGGGAAGGACTGAAGCTTTCTTT.

The sample holds many counts of this clonotype. The chain is built from TRBV28 and TRBJ2-7; unclear D gene. The germline CDR1 and CDR2 sequences are MDHEN and SYDVKM. Trimming cost V 2 bases and J 4 bases, with 15 bases left between them. The CDR3 has 15 amino acids. The CDR3: CASSLGPSPGYEQYF. The CDR3 coding sequence is TGTGCCAGCAGTTTAGGGCCCTCGCCGGGTTACGAGCAGTACTTC.

In this sample, this clonotype turned up a few times. CDR3 loop: CASSPDSVYNEQFF. CDR3 DNA sequence: TGTGCCAGCAGCCCCGACAGCGTCTACAATGAGCAGTTCTTC. The rearrangement joins TRBV7-2 to TRBJ2-1, with D perhaps matching TRBD1 (5 bases). This CDR3 is built from 14 residues. Trimming left V 5 bases short and J 3 bases short, with 11 bases between. The germline V gene has CDR1 SGHTA and CDR2 FQGNSA.

The V and J genes are TRBV11-1 and TRBJ2-3; possibly TRBD1 or TRBD2 for D (5 bases each). The CDR3 covers 14 residues. V was trimmed by 4 bases and J by 2 bases, leaving 10 bases between them. CDR1 and CDR2 from the germline V gene are SGHAT and FQDESV (reference sequence). In DNA form, the CDR3 reads TGTGCCAGCAGCTCCGGGGCCTTCACAGATACGCAGTATTTT. It yields the protein CASSSGAFTDTQYF.